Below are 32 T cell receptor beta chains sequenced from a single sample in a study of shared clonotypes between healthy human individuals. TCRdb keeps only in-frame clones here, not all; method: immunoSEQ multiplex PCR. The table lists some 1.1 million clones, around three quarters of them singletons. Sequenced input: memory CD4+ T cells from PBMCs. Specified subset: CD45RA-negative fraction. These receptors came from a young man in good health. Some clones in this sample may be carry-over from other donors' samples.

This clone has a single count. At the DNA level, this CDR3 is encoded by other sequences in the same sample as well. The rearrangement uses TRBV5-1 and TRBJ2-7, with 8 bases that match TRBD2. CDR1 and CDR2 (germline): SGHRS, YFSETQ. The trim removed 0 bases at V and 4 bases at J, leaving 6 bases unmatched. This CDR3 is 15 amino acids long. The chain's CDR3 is CASSLAAGGRYEQYF. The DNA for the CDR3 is TGCGCCAGCAGCTTGGCGGCGGGAGGTAGGTACGAGCAGTACTTC.

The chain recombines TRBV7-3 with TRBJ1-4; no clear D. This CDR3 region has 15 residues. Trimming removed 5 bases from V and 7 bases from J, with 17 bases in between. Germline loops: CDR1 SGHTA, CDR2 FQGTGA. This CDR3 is CASSPSGRSGEKLFF. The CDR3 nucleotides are TGTGCCAGCAGCCCCTCCGGGAGATCTGGTGAAAAACTGTTTTTT.

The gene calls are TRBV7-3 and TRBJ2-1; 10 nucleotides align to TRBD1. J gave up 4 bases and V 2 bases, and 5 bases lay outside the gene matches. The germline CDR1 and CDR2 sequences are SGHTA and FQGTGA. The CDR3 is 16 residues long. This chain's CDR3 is CASSLGGTGAYNEQFF. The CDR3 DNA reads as TGTGCCAGCAGCTTAGGAGGGACAGGGGCGTACAATGAGCAGTTCTTC. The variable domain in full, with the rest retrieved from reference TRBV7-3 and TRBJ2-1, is GAGVSQTPSNKVTEKGKYVELRCDPISGHTALYWYRQSLGQGPEFLIYFQGTGAADDSGLPNDRFFAVRPEGSVSTLKIQRTERGDSAVYLCASSLGGTGAYNEQFFGPGTRLTVL.

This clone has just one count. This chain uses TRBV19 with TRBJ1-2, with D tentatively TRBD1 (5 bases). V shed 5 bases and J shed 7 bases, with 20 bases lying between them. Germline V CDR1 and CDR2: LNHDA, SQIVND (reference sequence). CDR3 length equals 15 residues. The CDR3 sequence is CASSVSGSQGAGYTF. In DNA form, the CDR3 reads TGTGCCAGTAGTGTTTCAGGTTCTCAAGGGGCTGGCTACACCTTC. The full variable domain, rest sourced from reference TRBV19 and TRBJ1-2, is DGGITQSPKYLFRKEGQNVTLSCEQNLNHDAMYWYRQDPGQGLRLIYYSQIVNDFQKGDIAEGYSVSREKKESFPLTVTSAQKNPTAFYLCASSVSGSQGAGYTFGSGTRLTVV.

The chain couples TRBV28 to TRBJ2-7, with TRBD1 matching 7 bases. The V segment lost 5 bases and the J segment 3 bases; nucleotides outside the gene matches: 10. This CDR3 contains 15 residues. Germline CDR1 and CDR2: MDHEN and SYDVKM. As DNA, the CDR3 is TGTGCCAGCAGTCCATTCCGGGCAGGGGGCTACGAGCAGTACTTC. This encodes CASSPFRAGGYEQYF.

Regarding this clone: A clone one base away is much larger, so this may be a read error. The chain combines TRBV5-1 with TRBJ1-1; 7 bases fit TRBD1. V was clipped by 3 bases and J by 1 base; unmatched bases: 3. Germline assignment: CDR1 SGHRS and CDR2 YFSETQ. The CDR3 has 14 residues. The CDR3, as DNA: TGCGCCAGCAGCTCGGGACAGCAGAACACTGAAGCTTTCTTT. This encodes CASSSGQQNTEAFF.

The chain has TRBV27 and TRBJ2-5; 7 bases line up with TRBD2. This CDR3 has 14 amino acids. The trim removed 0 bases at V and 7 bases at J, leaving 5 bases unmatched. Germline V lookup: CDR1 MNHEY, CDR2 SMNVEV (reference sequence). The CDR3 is CASSLSPGGGTQYF. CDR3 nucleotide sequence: TGTGCCAGCAGTTTATCCCCGGGGGGTGGGACCCAGTACTTC.

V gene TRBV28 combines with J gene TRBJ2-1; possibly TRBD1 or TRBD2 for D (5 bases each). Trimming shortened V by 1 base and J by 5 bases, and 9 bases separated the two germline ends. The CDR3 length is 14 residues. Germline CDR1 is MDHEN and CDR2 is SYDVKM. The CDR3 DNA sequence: TGTGCCAGCAGTTTATTGGGGACCAACAATGAGCAGTTCTTC. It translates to CASSLLGTNNEQFF.

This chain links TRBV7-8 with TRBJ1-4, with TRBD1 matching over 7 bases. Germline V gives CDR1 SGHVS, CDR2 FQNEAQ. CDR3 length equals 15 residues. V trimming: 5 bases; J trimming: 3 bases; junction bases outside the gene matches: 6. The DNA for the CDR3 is TGTGCCAGCAGCCGGGGACAGAGGGCTAATGAAAAACTGTTTTTT. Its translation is CASSRGQRANEKLFF. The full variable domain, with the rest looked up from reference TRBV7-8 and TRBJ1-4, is GAGVSQSPRYKVAKRGQDVALRCDPISGHVSLFWYQQALGQGPEFLTYFQNEAQLDKSGLPSDRFFAERPEGSVSTLKIQRTQQEDSAVYLCASSRGQRANEKLFFGSGTQLSVL.

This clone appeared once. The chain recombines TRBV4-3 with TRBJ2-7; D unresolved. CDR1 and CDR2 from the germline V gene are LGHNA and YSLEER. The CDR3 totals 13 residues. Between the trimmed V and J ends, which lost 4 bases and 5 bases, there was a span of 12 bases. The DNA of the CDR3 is TGCGCCAGCAGCCCCACTGTGGGTGACGAGCAGTACTTC. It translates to CASSPTVGDEQYF.

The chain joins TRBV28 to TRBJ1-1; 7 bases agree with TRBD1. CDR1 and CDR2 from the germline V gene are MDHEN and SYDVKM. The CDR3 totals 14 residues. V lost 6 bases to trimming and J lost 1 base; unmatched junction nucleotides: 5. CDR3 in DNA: TGTGCCAGCAGCGTGTGGGACAGGAACACTGAAGCTTTCTTT. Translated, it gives CASSVWDRNTEAFF.

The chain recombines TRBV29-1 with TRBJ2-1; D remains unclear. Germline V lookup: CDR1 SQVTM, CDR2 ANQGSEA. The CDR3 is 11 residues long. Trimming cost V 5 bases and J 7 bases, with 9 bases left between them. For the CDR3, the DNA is TGCAGCGTTCCCAAGGGAAATGAGCAGTTCTTC. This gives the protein CSVPKGNEQFF.

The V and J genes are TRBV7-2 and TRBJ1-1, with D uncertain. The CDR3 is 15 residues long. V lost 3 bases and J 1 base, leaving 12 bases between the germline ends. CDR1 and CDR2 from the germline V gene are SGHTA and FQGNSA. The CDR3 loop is CASSFLTTGNTEAFF. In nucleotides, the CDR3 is TGTGCCAGCAGCTTTCTAACGACGGGGAACACTGAAGCTTTCTTT.

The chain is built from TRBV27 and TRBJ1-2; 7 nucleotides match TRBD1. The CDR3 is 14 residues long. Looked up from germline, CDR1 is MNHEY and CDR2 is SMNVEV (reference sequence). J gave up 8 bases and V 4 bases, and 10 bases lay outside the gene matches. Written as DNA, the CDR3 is TGTGCCAGCAGTTCCACCCGGGACAGTGCCGGCTACACCTTC. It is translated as CASSSTRDSAGYTF.

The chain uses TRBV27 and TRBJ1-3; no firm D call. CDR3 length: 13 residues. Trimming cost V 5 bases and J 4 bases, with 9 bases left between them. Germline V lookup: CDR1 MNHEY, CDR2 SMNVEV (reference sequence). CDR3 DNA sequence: TGTGCCAGCAGTGAAAAGGGAGGAAACACCATATATTTT. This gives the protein CASSEKGGNTIYF.

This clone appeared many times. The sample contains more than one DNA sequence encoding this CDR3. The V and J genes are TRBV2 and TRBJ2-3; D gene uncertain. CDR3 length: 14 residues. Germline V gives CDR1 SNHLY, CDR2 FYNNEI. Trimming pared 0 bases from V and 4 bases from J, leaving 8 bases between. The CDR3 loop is CASSEALPPDTQYF. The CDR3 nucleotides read TGTGCCAGCAGTGAAGCGCTCCCCCCAGATACGCAGTATTTT. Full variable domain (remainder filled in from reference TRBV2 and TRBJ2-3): EPEVTQTPSHQVTQMGQEVILRCVPISNHLYFYWYRQILGQKVEFLVSFYNNEISEKSEIFDDQFSVERPDGSNFTLKIRSTKLEDSAMYFCASSEALPPDTQYFGPGTRLTVL.

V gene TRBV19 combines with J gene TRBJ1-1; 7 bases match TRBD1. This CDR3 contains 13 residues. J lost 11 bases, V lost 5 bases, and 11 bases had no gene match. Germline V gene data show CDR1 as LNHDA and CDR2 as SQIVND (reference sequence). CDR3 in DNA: TGTGCCAGTAGTCTAGGGGGACAGAGGCTTGCTTTCTTT. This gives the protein CASSLGGQRLAFF.

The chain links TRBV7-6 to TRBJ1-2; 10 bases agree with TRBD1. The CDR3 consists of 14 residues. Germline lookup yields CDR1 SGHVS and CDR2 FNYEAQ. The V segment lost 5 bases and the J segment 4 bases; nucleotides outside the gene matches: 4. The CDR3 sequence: CASSGGQGIYGYTF. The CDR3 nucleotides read TGTGCCAGCAGCGGGGGACAGGGGATCTATGGCTACACCTTC.

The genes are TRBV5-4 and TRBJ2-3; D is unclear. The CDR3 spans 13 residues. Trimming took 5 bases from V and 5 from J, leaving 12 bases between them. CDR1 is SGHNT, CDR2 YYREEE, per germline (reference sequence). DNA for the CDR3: TGTGCCAGCAGTCCAAAGAGGAGAGATACGCAGTATTTT. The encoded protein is CASSPKRRDTQYF.

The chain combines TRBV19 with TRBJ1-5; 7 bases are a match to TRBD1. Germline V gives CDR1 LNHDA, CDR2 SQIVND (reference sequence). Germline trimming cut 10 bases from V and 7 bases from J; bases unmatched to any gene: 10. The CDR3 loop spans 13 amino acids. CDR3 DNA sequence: TGTGCCACCGAGCTTTCAGGGGGACAGCCCCAGCATTTT. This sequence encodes CATELSGGQPQHF.

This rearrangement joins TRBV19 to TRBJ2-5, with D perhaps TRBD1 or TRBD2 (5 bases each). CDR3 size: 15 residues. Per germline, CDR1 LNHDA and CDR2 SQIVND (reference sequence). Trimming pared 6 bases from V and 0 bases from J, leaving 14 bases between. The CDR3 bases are TGTGCCAGTAGCCTGAGGGGCGGCTACCAAGAGACCCAGTACTTC. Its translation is CASSLRGGYQETQYF.

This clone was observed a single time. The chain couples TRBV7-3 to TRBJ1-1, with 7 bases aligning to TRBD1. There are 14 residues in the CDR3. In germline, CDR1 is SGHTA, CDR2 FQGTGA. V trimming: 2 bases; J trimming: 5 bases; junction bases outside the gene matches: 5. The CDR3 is CASSLQGGQTEAFF. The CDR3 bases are TGTGCCAGCAGCTTACAGGGGGGGCAGACTGAAGCTTTCTTT.

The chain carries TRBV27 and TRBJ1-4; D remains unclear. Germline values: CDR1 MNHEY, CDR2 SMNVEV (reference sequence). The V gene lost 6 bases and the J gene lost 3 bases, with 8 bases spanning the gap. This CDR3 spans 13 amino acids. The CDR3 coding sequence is TGTGCCAGCAGCGAACTATCTAATGAAAAACTGTTTTTT. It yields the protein CASSELSNEKLFF.

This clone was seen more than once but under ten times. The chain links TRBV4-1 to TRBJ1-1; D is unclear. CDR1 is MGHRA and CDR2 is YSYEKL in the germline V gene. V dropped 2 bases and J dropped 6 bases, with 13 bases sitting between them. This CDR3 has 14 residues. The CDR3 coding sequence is TGCGCCAGCAGCCAAAGGGCGCTCGCCCCTGAAGCTTTCTTT. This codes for CASSQRALAPEAFF.

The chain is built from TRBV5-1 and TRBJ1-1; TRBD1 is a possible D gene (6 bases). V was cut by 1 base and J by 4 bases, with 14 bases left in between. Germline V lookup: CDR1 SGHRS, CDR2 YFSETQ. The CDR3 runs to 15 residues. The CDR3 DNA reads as TGCGCCAGCAGCTTGACAGCAGGGGTCGGCACTGAAGCTTTCTTT. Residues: CASSLTAGVGTEAFF.

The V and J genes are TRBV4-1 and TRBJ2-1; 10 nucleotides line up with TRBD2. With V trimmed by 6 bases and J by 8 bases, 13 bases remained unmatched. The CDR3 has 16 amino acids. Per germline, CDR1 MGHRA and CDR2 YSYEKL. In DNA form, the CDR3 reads TGCGCCAGCAGACAGGGGCTAGCGGGAGTAGTCTATGAGCAGTTCTTC. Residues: CASRQGLAGVVYEQFF.

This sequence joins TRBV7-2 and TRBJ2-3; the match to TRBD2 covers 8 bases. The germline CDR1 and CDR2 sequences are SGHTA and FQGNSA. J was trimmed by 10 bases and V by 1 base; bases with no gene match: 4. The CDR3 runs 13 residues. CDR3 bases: TGTGCCAGCAGCTTAGAGCGGGAGATCCCGCAGTATTTT. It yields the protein CASSLEREIPQYF.

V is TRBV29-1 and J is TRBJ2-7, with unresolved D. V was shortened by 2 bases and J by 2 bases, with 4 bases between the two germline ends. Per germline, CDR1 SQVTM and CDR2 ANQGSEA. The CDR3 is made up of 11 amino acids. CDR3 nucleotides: TGCAGCGTTGAACTCGCCTACGAGCAGTACTTC. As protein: CSVELAYEQYF.

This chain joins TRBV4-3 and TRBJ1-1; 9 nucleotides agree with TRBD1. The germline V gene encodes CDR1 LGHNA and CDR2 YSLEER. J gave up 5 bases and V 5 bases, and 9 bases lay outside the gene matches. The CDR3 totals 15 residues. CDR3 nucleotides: TGCGCCAGCAGCGATTTCGGGACAGGGAAGACTGAAGCTTTCTTT. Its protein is CASSDFGTGKTEAFF.

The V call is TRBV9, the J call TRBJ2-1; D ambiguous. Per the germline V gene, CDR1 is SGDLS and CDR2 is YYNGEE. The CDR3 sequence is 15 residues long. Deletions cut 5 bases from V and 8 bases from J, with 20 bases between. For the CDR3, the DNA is TGTGCCAGCAGTCAGGATGGACGTGCTATCCATGAGCAGTTCTTC. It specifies CASSQDGRAIHEQFF.

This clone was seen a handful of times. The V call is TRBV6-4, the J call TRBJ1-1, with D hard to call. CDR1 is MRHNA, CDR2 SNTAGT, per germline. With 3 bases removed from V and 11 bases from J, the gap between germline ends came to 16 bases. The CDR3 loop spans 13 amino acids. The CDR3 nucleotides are TGTGCCAGCAGTGAGGGCACATTAGGAGTTGCTTTCTTT. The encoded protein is CASSEGTLGVAFF.

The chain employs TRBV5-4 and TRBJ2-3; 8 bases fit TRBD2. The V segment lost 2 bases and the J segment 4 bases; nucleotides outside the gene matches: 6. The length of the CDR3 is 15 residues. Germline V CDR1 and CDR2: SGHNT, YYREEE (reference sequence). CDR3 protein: CASSFTSGRSDTQYF. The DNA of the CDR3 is TGTGCCAGCAGCTTTACCAGCGGGAGATCAGATACGCAGTATTTT.